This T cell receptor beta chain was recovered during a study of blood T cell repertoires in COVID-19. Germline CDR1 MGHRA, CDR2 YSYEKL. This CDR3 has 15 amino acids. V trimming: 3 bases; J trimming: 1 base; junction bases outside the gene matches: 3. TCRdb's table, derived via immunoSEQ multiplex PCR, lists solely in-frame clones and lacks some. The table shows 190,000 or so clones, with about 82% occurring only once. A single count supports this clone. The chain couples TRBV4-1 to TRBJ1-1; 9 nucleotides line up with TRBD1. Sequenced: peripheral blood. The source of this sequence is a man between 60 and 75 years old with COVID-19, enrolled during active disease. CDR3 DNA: TGCGCCAGCAGCCAGGGACAGGGTACGAACACTGAAGCTTTCTTT. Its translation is CASSQGQGTNTEAFF.